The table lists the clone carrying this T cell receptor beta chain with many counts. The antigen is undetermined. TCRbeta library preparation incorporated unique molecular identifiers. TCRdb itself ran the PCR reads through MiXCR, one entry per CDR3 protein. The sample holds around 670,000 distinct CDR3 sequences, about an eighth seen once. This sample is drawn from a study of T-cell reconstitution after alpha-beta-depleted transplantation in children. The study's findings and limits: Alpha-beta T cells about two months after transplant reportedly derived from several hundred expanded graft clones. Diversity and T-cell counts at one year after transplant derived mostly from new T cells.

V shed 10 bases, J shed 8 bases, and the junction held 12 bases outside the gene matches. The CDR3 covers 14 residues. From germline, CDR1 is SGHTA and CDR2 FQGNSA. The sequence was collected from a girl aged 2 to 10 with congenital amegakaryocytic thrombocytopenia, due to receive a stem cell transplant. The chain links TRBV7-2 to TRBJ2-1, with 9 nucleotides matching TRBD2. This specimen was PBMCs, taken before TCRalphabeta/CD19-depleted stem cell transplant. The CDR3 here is CAIPTGTSLHEQFF. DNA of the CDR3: TGTGCCATCCCGACCGGGACTAGCCTCCATGAGCAGTTCTTC.